The 24 T cell receptor beta chains reported below all come from one sample, sequenced in a study of T-cell reconstitution after alpha-beta-depleted transplantation in children. The TCRbeta library was prepared with unique molecular identifiers. From the PCR reads, TCRdb called clonotypes with MiXCR, one entry per CDR3 protein. The sample has 200,000 to 250,000 distinct CDR3 sequences, around 8% seen once. The sample was PBMCs, mostly from graft donor cells, taken 180 days after TCRalphabeta/CD19-depleted stem cell transplant. The receptors were sampled from a male patient between 5 and 17 years old who had a stem cell transplant for acute lymphoblastic leukemia, so the T cells may come from the graft donor.

Many counts were recorded for this clonotype. The gene calls are TRBV15 and TRBJ2-2; no definite D call. Trimming shortened V by 1 base and J by 4 bases, and 4 bases separated the two germline ends. The germline CDR1 and CDR2 sequences are LNHNV and YYDKDF (reference sequence). There are 13 residues in the CDR3. CDR3: CATSRAVTGELFF. The CDR3 DNA follows: TGTGCCACCAGCAGAGCGGTCACCGGGGAGCTGTTTTTT.

This clonotype was detected many times. The genes are TRBV2 and TRBJ2-1; possible D gene TRBD1, 5 bases. Germline V gives CDR1 SNHLY, CDR2 FYNNEI. Trimming cost V 7 bases and J 0 bases, with 10 bases left between them. This CDR3 region has 14 residues. The CDR3 sequence: CASTRTPSYNEQFF. The DNA of the CDR3 is TGTGCCAGCACCAGGACACCCTCCTACAATGAGCAGTTCTTC. Using reference TRBV2 and TRBJ2-1 for the parts outside the CDR3, the full variable domain is EPEVTQTPSHQVTQMGQEVILRCVPISNHLYFYWYRQILGQKVEFLVSFYNNEISEKSEIFDDQFSVERPDGSNFTLKIRSTKLEDSAMYFCASTRTPSYNEQFFGPGTRLTVL.

This clonotype showed up many times. This rearrangement joins TRBV20-1 to TRBJ2-7; the match to TRBD2 covers 7 bases. V shed 0 bases, J shed 2 bases, and the junction held 1 base outside the gene matches. The CDR3 spans 13 residues. Germline CDR1 is DFQATT and CDR2 is SNEGSKA (reference sequence). CDR3: CSARDLAAYEQYF. The CDR3 DNA sequence: TGCAGTGCTAGAGATCTAGCGGCCTACGAGCAGTACTTC.

This clonotype was seen ten or more times. This rearrangement joins TRBV7-8 to TRBJ2-7, with 7 bases lining up with TRBD1. Germline lookup yields CDR1 SGHVS and CDR2 FQNEAQ. Trimming took 2 bases from V and 6 from J; bases not matched to a gene: 10. The CDR3 is made up of 15 amino acids. For the CDR3, the DNA is TGTGCCAGCAGCTTAACGTTACAGGGGTTTAGCGAGCAGTACTTC. Translated: CASSLTLQGFSEQYF.

This clonotype was picked up many times. The CDR3 loop reads CASILLAGVGEQFF. The CDR3 DNA reads TGTGCCAGCATCTTACTAGCGGGAGTAGGTGAGCAGTTCTTC. The J gene is TRBJ2-1, the V gene TRBV12-3 or TRBV12-4, with TRBD2 matching 11 bases. J lost 9 bases, V lost 7 bases, and 8 bases had no gene match. The CDR3 covers 14 residues.

This clonotype was seen many times. The gene calls are TRBV4-1 and TRBJ2-2; 11 nucleotides match TRBD2. V lost 3 bases and J lost 4; bases outside the gene matches: 7. This CDR3 has 17 residues. CDR1 and CDR2 from the germline V gene are MGHRA and YSYEKL. The CDR3 DNA is TGCGCCAGCAGCCACCTCAAGACTAGCGGGGCCACCGGGGAGCTGTTTTTT. Amino acids: CASSHLKTSGATGELFF.

A note on this clonotype: This clone may be a read error of a much larger clone one base away. The V gene is TRBV7-9, the J gene TRBJ2-1, with D perhaps matching TRBD2 (5 bases). The CDR3 runs 17 residues. Deletions cut 3 bases from V and 4 bases from J, with 19 bases between. The germline V gene encodes CDR1 SEHNR and CDR2 FQNEAQ (reference sequence). This CDR3 is CASSLAGGSVPYNEQFF. The CDR3 nucleotides read TGTGCCAGCAGCTTGGCGGGTGGCAGCGTCCCTTACAATGAGCAGTTCTTC. Together with reference TRBV7-9 and TRBJ2-1, the CDR3 gives the full variable domain: DTGVSQNPRHKITKRGQNVTFRCDPISEHNRLYWYRQTLGQGPEFLTYFQNEAQLEKSRLLSDRFSAERPKGSFSTLEIQRTEQGDSAMYLCASSLAGGSVPYNEQFFGPGTRLTVL.

This clonotype was detected many times. This rearrangement joins TRBV10-3 to TRBJ2-2, with 11 bases lining up with TRBD2. After removal of 6 bases from V and 1 base from J, the junction contained 10 bases not matched to a gene. The CDR3 sequence is 18 residues long. Germline V lookup: CDR1 ENHRY, CDR2 SYGVKD. The CDR3 sequence: CAISQVSGRAGNTGELFF. CDR3 sequence (DNA): TGTGCCATCAGCCAAGTTAGCGGGAGGGCCGGGAACACCGGGGAGCTGTTTTTT.

This clonotype was seen only a few times. The chain recombines TRBV20-1 with TRBJ1-1; D is unclear. The CDR3 extends over 12 amino acids. V was cut by 2 bases and J by 4 bases, with 8 bases left in between. Germline lookup yields CDR1 DFQATT and CDR2 SNEGSKA (reference sequence). For the CDR3, the DNA is TGCAGTGCTAGAAGGCTTAGCACTGAAGCTTTCTTT. The encoded protein is CSARRLSTEAFF.

In regard to this clonotype: This may be a read error: a much more frequent sequence differs by one nucleotide. The gene calls are TRBV2 and TRBJ2-1; D is unresolved. The CDR3 extends over 14 amino acids. Trimming cost V 6 bases and J 3 bases, with 12 bases left between them. Germline values: CDR1 SNHLY, CDR2 FYNNEI. The CDR3 sequence is CASRALEHYNEQFF. In DNA, the CDR3 is TGTGCCAGCAGAGCGCTCGAGCACTACAATGAGCAGTTCTTC.

This clonotype was picked up many times. The chain uses TRBV6-5 and TRBJ1-1; D is unclear. The CDR3 sequence is 15 residues long. The germline V gene has CDR1 MNHEY and CDR2 SVGAGI. V was trimmed by 0 bases and J by 0 bases, leaving 8 bases between them. The CDR3 DNA sequence: TGTGCCAGCAGTTACTCAGGGTCCTTGAACACTGAAGCTTTCTTT. Protein sequence: CASSYSGSLNTEAFF.

This clonotype was detected only a few times. V usage is TRBV12-3 or TRBV12-4 and J usage is TRBJ2-2; tentatively, D is TRBD1 (6 bases). Trimming removed 7 bases at V and 5 bases at J, with 17 bases between. The CDR3 runs 15 residues. CDR3 in DNA: TGTGCCAGCATTCAGGGGCTGGGGAAAACCGGGGAGCTGTTTTTT. As protein: CASIQGLGKTGELFF.

The sample holds many counts of this clonotype. The chain employs TRBV7-8 and TRBJ1-6; a possible D gene is TRBD1 (6 bases). Trimming shortened V by 4 bases and J by 0 bases, and 16 bases separated the two germline ends. The CDR3 consists of 18 residues. The germline CDR1 and CDR2 sequences are SGHVS and FQNEAQ. Here the CDR3 reads CASSSGTFESSYNSPLHF. For the CDR3, the DNA is TGTGCCAGCAGCTCCGGGACATTCGAAAGCTCCTATAATTCACCCCTCCACTTT.

The rearrangement links TRBV2 to TRBJ1-1, with unresolved D. Trimming cost V 3 bases and J 5 bases, with 7 bases left between them. Germline V gene data show CDR1 as SNHLY and CDR2 as FYNNEI. CDR3 length equals 12 residues. CDR3 in amino acids: CASSDRRTEAFF. For the CDR3, the DNA is TGTGCCAGCAGTGATCGGAGAACTGAAGCTTTCTTT. Complete variable domain (other parts from reference TRBV2 and TRBJ1-1): EPEVTQTPSHQVTQMGQEVILRCVPISNHLYFYWYRQILGQKVEFLVSFYNNEISEKSEIFDDQFSVERPDGSNFTLKIRSTKLEDSAMYFCASSDRRTEAFFGQGTRLTVV.

V is TRBV6-5 and J is TRBJ2-1; 7 nucleotides agree with TRBD2. With V trimmed by 2 bases and J by 7 bases, 8 bases remained unmatched. The germline V gene has CDR1 MNHEY and CDR2 SVGAGI. CDR3 size: 15 residues. CDR3 protein: CASSYPGRTGNEQFF. In DNA form, the CDR3 reads TGTGCCAGCAGTTACCCCGGGAGGACCGGGAATGAGCAGTTCTTC.

Comments on this clonotype: This likely comes from a read error, as the CDR3 has no conserved phenylalanine or tryptophan at its end. V gene TRBV5-1 combines with J gene TRBJ2-3; D not resolved. V lost 3 bases, J lost 3 bases, and 2 bases lay in between. This CDR3 is 11 amino acids long. CDR1 SGHRS and CDR2 YFSETQ come from the germline V gene. This CDR3 is CASSSTDTQYL. DNA of the CDR3: TGCGCCAGCAGCTCAACAGATACGCAGTATTTA.

The V call is TRBV14, the J call TRBJ2-1; D gene unclear. The germline gives CDR1 SGHDN, CDR2 FVKESK. V was clipped by 0 bases and J by 11 bases, with 17 bases between them. This CDR3 region has 15 residues. CDR3 sequence reads: CASSQDRVGMGKQFF. CDR3 DNA sequence: TGTGCCAGCAGCCAAGATCGGGTAGGGATGGGTAAGCAGTTCTTC. The variable domain in full, completed from reference TRBV14 and TRBJ2-1, reads EAGVTQFPSHSVIEKGQTVTLRCDPISGHDNLYWYRRVMGKEIKFLLHFVKESKQDESGMPNNRFLAERTGGTYSTLKVQPAELEDSGVYFCASSQDRVGMGKQFFGPGTRLTVL.

A note on this clonotype: With a much larger clone just one base away, this may be a read error. The chain recombines TRBV20-1 with TRBJ2-1, with 8 bases that match TRBD2. The CDR3 sequence is 15 residues long. Germline V gives CDR1 DFQATT, CDR2 SNEGSKA (reference sequence). CDR3 protein: CSASPAGVNYDEQFF. CDR3 DNA sequence: TGCAGTGCTAGCCCAGCGGGAGTAAACTACGATGAGCAGTTCTTC.

This clonotype has at least ten counts. The chain joins TRBV5-5 to TRBJ2-3; TRBD1 might be the D (6 bases). The CDR3 is 14 residues long. V was cut by 2 bases and J by 2 bases, with 9 bases left in between. Germline V gene sequence: CDR1 SGHKS, CDR2 YYEKEE (reference sequence). For the CDR3, the DNA is TGTGCCAGCAGCTTCTACAGGGCCACAGATACGCAGTATTTT. Its protein is CASSFYRATDTQYF.

This clonotype was counted many times. The J gene is TRBJ2-3, the V gene TRBV20-1, with TRBD2 matching 8 bases. The V segment lost 5 bases and the J segment 4 bases; nucleotides outside the gene matches: 11. The CDR3 extends over 15 amino acids. CDR1 and CDR2 from the germline V gene are DFQATT and SNEGSKA (reference sequence). CDR3 in DNA: TGCAGTGCTCGACCTCCGGGACTAGTCTCAGATACGCAGTATTTT. Protein sequence: CSARPPGLVSDTQYF.

This clonotype occurred many times. V gene TRBV7-9 combines with J gene TRBJ2-2, with 7 bases fitting TRBD1. The CDR3 covers 16 residues. The ends lost 4 bases at V and 0 bases at J; junction bases unmatched: 5. Germline CDR1 reads SEHNR; CDR2 reads FQNEAQ (reference sequence). The CDR3 loop is CASSYRQGTNTGELFF. CDR3 coding DNA: TGTGCCAGCAGCTACCGACAGGGCACGAACACCGGGGAGCTGTTTTTT.

The table lists this clonotype with many counts. CDR3 DNA sequence: TGCAGTGCCCTACGGGAGAAAGAGCAGTACTTC. This encodes CSALREKEQYF. The genes are TRBV20-1 and TRBJ2-7; D might be TRBD2 (6 bases). This CDR3 has 11 amino acids. V lost 6 bases, J lost 7 bases, and 13 bases lay in between. Germline-derived CDR1 and CDR2 are DFQATT and SNEGSKA (reference sequence).

This clonotype was seen at least ten times. This chain links TRBV6-2 or TRBV6-3 with TRBJ2-5; D perhaps matches TRBD1 (6 bases). This CDR3 has 13 amino acids. Per the germline V gene, CDR1 is MNHEY and CDR2 is SVGEGT. V was pared by 6 bases and J by 5 bases, with 13 bases between. CDR3 in amino acids: CASRSRGWETQYF. The CDR3, as DNA: TGTGCCAGCAGGTCCAGGGGCTGGGAGACCCAGTACTTC.

In its sample, this clonotype was seen once. A much larger clone is a single base away; this may be a read error. This chain uses TRBV12-3 or TRBV12-4 with TRBJ1-1, with D perhaps TRBD1 (6 bases). CDR3 length equals 15 residues. V was trimmed by 3 bases and J by 3 bases, leaving 14 bases between them. The CDR3 bases are TGTGCCAGCAGTTTGTTTAGGGGGGGGTACACTGAAGCTTTCTTT. As protein: CASSLFRGGYTEAFF.